The clone carrying this TCR beta chain was counted many times. Antigen: not known. Each cDNA molecule carried a unique molecular identifier. MiXCR was run by TCRdb on the 5' RACE reads, yielding one entry per CDR3 protein. Of under 40,000 distinct CDR3 sequences detected, around 6.3% appear once; the ten largest clones hold more than 4.5%. This CDR3 has 13 amino acids. This sample is part of a study of early T cells in non-severe SARS-CoV-2 infection. Findings and limits, study-wide: VDJdb matches were skewed toward anti-spike CD8 T cell responses.

The rearrangement uses TRBV3-2 and TRBJ1-1; the table assigns TRBD1, which was not confirmed against the DNA. TRBV3-2 is a recognized pseudogene. This clonotype originated in an adult who was a healthcare worker with PCR-confirmed SARS-CoV-2 infection or an uninfected control (not recorded which). The sequenced material came from whole blood. CDR3 residues: CASSPRGGIPAFF. In nucleotides, the CDR3 is TGTGCCAGCAGCCCCAGAGGGGGGATTCCAGCTTTCTTT.